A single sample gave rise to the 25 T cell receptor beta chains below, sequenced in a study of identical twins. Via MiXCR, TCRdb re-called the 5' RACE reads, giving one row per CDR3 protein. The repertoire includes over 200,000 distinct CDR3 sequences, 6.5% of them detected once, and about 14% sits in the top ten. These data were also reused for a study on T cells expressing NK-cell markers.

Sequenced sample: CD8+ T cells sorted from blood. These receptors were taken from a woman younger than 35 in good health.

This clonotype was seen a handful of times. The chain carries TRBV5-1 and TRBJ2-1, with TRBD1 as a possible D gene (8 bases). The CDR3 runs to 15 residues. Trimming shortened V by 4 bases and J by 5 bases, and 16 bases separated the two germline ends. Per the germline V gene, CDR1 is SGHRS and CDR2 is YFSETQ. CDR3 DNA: TGCGCCAGCAGCACCTGGACAGGGAGGGACAATGAGCAGTTCTTC. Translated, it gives CASSTWTGRDNEQFF.

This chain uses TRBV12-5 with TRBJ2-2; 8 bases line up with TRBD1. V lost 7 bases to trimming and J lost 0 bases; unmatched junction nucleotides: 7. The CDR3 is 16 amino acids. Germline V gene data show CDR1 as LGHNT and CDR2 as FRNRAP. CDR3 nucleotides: TGTGCTAGTGTTATGGGACAGGCGACGAACACCGGGGAGCTGTTTTTT. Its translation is CASVMGQATNTGELFF.

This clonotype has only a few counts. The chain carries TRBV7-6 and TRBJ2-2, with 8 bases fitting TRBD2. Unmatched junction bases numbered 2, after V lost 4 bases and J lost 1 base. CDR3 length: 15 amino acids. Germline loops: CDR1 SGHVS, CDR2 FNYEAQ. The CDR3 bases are TGTGCCAGCAGCTCGGGACTAGGGAACACCGGGGAGCTGTTTTTT. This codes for CASSSGLGNTGELFF.

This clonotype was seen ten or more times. The CDR3 reads CSVDSGFRGNEQFF. CDR3 sequence (DNA): TGCAGCGTTGACTCGGGATTTAGGGGCAATGAGCAGTTCTTC. The chain uses TRBV29-1 and TRBJ2-1, with D possibly being TRBD1 or TRBD2 (5 bases each). The germline V gene has CDR1 SQVTM and CDR2 ANQGSEA. CDR3 size: 14 residues. V lost 3 bases and J 6 bases, leaving 15 bases between the germline ends.

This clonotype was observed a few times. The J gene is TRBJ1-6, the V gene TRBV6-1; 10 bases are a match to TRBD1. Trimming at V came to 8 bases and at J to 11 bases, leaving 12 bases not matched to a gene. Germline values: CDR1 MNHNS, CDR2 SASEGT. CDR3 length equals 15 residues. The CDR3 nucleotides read TGTGCCAGCGGGCGCCCGGGACAGGGGAATCCACCCCTCCACTTT. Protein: CASGRPGQGNPPLHF.

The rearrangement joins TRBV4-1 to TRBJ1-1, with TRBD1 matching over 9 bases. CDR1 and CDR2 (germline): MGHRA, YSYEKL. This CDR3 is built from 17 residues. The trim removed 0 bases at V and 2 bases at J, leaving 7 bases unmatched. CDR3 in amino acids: CASSQDPMTGGNTEAFF. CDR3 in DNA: TGCGCCAGCAGCCAAGATCCCATGACAGGGGGAAACACTGAAGCTTTCTTT.

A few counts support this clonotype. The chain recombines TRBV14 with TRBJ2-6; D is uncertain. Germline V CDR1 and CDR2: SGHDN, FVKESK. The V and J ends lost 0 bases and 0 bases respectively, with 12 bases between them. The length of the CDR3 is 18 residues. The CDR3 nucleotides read TGTGCCAGCAGCCAAGAATCGCCAGCCCACTCTGGGGCCAACGTCCTGACTTTC. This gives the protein CASSQESPAHSGANVLTF.

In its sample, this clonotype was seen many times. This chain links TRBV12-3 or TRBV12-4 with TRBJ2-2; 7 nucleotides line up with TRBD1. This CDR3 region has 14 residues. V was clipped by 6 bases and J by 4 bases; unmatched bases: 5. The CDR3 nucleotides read TGTGCCAGCAGCGAACAGGGGACCACCGGGGAGCTGTTTTTT. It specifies CASSEQGTTGELFF.

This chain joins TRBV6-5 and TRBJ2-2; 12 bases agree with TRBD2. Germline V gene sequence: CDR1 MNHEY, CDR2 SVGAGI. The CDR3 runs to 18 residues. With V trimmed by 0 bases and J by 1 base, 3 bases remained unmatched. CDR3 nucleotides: TGTGCCAGCAGTTACTCCCCGACTAGCGGGGGGAACACCGGGGAGCTGTTTTTT. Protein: CASSYSPTSGGNTGELFF.

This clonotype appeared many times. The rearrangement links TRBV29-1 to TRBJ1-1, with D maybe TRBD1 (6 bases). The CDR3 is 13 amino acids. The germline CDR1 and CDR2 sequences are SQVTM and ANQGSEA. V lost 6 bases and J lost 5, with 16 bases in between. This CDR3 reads CSVARGGETEAFF. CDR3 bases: TGCAGCGTAGCTAGAGGGGGGGAAACTGAAGCTTTCTTT.

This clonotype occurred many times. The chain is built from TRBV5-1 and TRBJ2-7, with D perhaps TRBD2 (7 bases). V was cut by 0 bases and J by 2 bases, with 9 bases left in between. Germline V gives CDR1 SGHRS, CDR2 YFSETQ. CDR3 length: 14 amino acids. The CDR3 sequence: CASSLEGGTYEQYF. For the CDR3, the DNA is TGCGCCAGCAGCTTGGAGGGGGGGACCTACGAGCAGTACTTC.

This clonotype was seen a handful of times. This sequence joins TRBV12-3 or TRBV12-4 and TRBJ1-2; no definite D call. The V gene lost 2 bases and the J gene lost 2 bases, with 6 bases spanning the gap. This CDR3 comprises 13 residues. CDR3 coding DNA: TGTGCCAGCAGTTTACGGGAAAACTATGGCTACACCTTC. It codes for CASSLRENYGYTF.

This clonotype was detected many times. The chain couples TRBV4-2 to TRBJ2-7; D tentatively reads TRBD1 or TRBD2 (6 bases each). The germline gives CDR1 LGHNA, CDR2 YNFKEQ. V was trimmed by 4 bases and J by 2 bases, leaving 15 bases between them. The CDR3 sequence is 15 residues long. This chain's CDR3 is CASSRGEDSPYEQYF. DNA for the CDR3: TGTGCCAGCAGCCGGGGGGAGGACAGCCCCTACGAGCAGTACTTC.

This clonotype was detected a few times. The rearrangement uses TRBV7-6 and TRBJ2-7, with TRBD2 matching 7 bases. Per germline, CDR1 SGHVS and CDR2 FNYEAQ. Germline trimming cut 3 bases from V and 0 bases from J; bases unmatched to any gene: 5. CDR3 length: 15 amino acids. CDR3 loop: CASSLGGASSYEQYF. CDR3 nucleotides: TGTGCCAGCAGCTTGGGAGGGGCAAGCTCCTACGAGCAGTACTTC.

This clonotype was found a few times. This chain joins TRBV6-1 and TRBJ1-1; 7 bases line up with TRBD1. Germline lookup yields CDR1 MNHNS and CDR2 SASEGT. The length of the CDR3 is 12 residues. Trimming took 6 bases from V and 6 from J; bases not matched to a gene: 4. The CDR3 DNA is TGTGCCAGCAGGCCCCAGGGGGCTGAAGCTTTCTTT. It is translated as CASRPQGAEAFF.

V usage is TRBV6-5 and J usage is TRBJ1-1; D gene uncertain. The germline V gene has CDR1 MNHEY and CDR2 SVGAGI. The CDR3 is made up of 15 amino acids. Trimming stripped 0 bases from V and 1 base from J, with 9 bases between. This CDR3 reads CASSYSSRPNTEAFF. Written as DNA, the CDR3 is TGTGCCAGCAGTTACTCGAGCAGGCCGAACACTGAAGCTTTCTTT.

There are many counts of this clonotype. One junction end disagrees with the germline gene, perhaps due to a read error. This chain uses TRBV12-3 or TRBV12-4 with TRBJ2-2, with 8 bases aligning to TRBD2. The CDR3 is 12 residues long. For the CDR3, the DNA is TGCGTGACTAGCGTCTTCGGCGGGGAGCTGTTTTTT. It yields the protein CVTSVFGGELFF.

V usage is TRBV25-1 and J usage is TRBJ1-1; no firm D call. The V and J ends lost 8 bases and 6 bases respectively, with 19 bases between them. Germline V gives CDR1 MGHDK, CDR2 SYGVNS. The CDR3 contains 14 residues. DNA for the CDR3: TGTGCCAGCGCCGGGCCCATCCGGGGATCTGAAGCTTTCTTT. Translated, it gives CASAGPIRGSEAFF.

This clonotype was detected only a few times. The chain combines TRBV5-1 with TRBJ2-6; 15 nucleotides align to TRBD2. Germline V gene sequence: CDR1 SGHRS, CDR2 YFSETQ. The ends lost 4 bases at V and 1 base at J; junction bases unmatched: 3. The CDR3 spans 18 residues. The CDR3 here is CASSPGLAGGSGANVLTF. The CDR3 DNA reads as TGCGCCAGCAGCCCGGGACTAGCGGGGGGATCTGGGGCCAACGTCCTGACTTTC.

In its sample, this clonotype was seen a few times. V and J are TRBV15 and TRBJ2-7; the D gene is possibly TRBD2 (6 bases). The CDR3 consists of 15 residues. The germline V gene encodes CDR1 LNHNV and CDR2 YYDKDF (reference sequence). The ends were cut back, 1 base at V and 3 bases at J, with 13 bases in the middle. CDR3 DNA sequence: TGTGCCACCAGCAGAGCTGCGGGGCCGCTCTACGAGCAGTACTTC. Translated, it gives CATSRAAGPLYEQYF.

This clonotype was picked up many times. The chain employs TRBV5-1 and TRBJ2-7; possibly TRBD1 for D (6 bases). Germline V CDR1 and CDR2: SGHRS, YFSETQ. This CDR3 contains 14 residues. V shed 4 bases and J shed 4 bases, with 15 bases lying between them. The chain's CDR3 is CASSTTGHTYEQYF. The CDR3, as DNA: TGCGCCAGCAGCACCACGGGACATACATACGAGCAGTACTTC.

The CDR3 DNA reads as TGTGCCAGCAGCACTAGCTCACCCCATATGAACGATGAGCAGTTCTTC. It yields the protein CASSTSSPHMNDEQFF. This chain joins TRBV5-4 and TRBJ2-1; TRBD2 might be the D (6 bases). The CDR3 sequence is 16 residues long. V lost 4 bases and J lost 8, with 22 bases in between. Per germline, CDR1 SGHNT and CDR2 YYREEE (reference sequence).

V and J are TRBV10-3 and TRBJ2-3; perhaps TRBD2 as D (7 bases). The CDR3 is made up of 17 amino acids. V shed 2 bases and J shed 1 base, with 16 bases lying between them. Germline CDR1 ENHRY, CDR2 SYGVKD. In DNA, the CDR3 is TGTGCCATCAGTGAGATGAGGGGGGAGGGCCGCACAGATACGCAGTATTTT. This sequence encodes CAISEMRGEGRTDTQYF.

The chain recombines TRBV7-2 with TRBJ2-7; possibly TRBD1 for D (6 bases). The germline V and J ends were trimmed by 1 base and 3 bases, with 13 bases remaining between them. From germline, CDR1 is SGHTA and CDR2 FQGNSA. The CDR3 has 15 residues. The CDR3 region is CASSLDRVRHYEQYF. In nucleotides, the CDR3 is TGTGCCAGCAGCTTAGACAGGGTTCGGCACTACGAGCAGTACTTC.

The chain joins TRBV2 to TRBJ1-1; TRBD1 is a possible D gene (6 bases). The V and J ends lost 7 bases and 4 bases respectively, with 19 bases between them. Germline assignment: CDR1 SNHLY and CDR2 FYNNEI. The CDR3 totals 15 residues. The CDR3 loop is CASKREGGPGTEAFF. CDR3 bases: TGTGCCAGCAAAAGGGAGGGGGGACCAGGCACTGAAGCTTTCTTT.